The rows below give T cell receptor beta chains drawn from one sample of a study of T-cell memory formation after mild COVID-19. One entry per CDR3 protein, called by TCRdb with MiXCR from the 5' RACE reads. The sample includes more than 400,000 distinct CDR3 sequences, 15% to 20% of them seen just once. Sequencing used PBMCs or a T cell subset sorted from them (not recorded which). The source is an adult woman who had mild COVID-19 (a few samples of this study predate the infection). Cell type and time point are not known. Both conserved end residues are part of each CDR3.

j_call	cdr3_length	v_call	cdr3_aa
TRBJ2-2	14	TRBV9	CASSVGRYTGELFF
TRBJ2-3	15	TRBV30	CAWSVRTGVTDTQYF
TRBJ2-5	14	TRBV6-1	CASSEGMEEETQYF
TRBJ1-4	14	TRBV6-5	CASRREGWNEKLFF
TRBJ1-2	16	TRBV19	CASSATDSLLFYGYTF
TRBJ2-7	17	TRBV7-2	CASSSGELAGGLYEQYF
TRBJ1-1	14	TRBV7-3	CASSLGSVNTEAFF
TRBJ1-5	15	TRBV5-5	CASSSGTVGNQPQHF
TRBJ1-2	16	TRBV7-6	CASSLEVGAGNYGYTF
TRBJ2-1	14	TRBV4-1	CASSQGLLNNEQFF
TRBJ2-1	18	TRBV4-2	CASSQNYLAGGPYNEQFF
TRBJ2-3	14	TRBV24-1	CATSDGTGLDTQYF
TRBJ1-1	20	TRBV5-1	CASSLGPDRVVLGRNTEAFF
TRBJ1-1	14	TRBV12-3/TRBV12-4	CASRTTGQNTEAFF
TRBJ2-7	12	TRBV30	CAWSAGLYEQYF
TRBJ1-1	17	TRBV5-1	CASSVLGQGLINTEAFF
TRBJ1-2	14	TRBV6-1	CASSGDGWGYGYTF
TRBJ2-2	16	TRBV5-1	CASSPTSGGVVGELFF
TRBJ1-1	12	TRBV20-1	CSSERRDTEAFF
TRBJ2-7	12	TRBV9	CASSVDLVEQYF
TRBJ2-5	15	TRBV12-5	CASGLGGLDQETQYF
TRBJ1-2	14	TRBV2	CATHPRGREGGYTF
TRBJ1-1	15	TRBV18	CASSPPGRGNTEAFF
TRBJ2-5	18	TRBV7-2	CASSPDLLSGVPQETQYF
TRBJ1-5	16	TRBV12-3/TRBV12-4	CASNSRDSYSNQPQHF
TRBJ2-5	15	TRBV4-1	CASSLERDLQETQYF
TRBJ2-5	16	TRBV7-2	CASSSGTSAYQETQYF
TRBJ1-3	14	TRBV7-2	CASSYIGEVHTIYF
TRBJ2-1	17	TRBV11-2	CASSLDAWGGDNGEQFF
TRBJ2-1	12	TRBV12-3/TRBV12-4	CASTLLGNEQFF
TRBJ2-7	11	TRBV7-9	CASSLKYEQYF
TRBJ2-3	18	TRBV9	CASSVGRTGYSGTDTQYF
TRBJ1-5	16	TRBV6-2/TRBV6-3	CASSHPGTGDNQPQHF
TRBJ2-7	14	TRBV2	CASSGRAGPKGQYF
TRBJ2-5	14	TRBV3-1	CASSQGPSGETQYF
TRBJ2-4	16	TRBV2	CASSEAGYLAKNIQYF
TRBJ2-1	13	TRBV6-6	CASSHDPGTEQFF
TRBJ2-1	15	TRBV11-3	CASSLRDSPLNEQFF
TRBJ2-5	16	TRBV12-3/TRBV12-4	CASSHGIGEPQETQYF
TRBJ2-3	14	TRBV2	CASRDRESTDTQYF
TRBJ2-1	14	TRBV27	CASSLRGEGNEQFF
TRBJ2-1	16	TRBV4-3	CASSQDNRGSYNEQFF
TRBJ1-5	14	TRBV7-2	CASSLETVDQPQHF
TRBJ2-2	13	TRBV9	CASSVRYTGELFF
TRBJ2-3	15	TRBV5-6	CASSAQGTYTDTQYF